Given below is one TCR beta chain in context. Its antigen is as yet unknown. Generated by immunoSEQ multiplex PCR, the TCRdb table keeps only in-frame clones and is missing some. The data contain 35,000 or so clones, around 85% of them seen just once; the ten biggest clones take up about 6%. These data originate in a study of radiotherapy plus CTLA-4 blockade in lung cancer. At the level of the study: Disease control was seen in 25% to 40% of patients, objective responses in 15% to 20%.

V was pared by 2 bases and J by 9 bases, with 12 bases between. The CDR3 is 13 amino acids. The V gene's germline CDR1 is SGDLS and CDR2 YYNGEE. Study results and limitations: Response, reportedly, was best predicted by interferon-beta along with early blood T cell clone dynamics.

The clonotype originates from a human donor with non-small cell lung cancer who had stable disease on radiotherapy plus ipilimumab. Material: peripheral blood, obtained from a patient treated with radiotherapy plus ipilimumab. V usage is TRBV9 and J usage is TRBJ2-1; D gene ambiguous. CDR3 bases: TGTGCCAGCAGCGTGGGTGGGCTGGGTGAGCAGTTCTTC. It is translated as CASSVGGLGEQFF.